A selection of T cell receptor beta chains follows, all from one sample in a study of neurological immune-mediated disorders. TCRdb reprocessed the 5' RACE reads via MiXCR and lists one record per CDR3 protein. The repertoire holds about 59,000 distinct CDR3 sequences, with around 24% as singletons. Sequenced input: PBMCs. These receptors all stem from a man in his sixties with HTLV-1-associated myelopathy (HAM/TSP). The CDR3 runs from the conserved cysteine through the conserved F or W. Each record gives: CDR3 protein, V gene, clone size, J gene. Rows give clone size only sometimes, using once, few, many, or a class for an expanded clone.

cdr3_aa: CASSLAMIGTEAFF; v_call: TRBV12-3/TRBV12-4; clone_size: many; j_call: TRBJ1-1
cdr3_aa: CASSPRDGNYNEQFF; v_call: TRBV18; clone_size: NA; j_call: TRBJ2-1
cdr3_aa: CASSGLAVTNTGELFF; v_call: TRBV5-6; clone_size: NA; j_call: TRBJ2-2
cdr3_aa: CSAGQGYVQYF; v_call: TRBV29-1; clone_size: once; j_call: TRBJ2-7
cdr3_aa: CASSSAGEIGYTF; v_call: TRBV5-6; clone_size: many; j_call: TRBJ1-2
cdr3_aa: CASSQAGQSIDEQFF; v_call: TRBV4-2; clone_size: NA; j_call: TRBJ2-1
cdr3_aa: CASSLAVHSGANVLTF; v_call: TRBV5-6; clone_size: many; j_call: TRBJ2-6
cdr3_aa: CSGVTQAEDTQYF; v_call: TRBV29-1; clone_size: many; j_call: TRBJ2-3
cdr3_aa: CASSWGQDPSYEQYF; v_call: TRBV5-1; clone_size: many; j_call: TRBJ2-7
cdr3_aa: CASSNDRGNEQFF; v_call: TRBV25-1; clone_size: few; j_call: TRBJ2-1
cdr3_aa: CSARGLTSGSSNNEQFF; v_call: TRBV20-1; clone_size: many; j_call: TRBJ2-1
cdr3_aa: CASSLGGITEAFF; v_call: TRBV12-3/TRBV12-4; clone_size: once; j_call: TRBJ1-1
cdr3_aa: CASSPGQATYEQYF; v_call: TRBV5-1; clone_size: many; j_call: TRBJ2-7
cdr3_aa: CASSLGGGNTQYF; v_call: TRBV11-2; clone_size: many; j_call: TRBJ2-3
cdr3_aa: CASSVGGTGGKNTEAFF; v_call: TRBV5-1; clone_size: few; j_call: TRBJ1-1
cdr3_aa: CAISEGSEYGYTF; v_call: TRBV10-3; clone_size: many; j_call: TRBJ1-2
cdr3_aa: CASRSVGGAFF; v_call: TRBV12-3/TRBV12-4; clone_size: many; j_call: TRBJ1-1
cdr3_aa: CASSFSGGDEKLFF; v_call: TRBV5-4; clone_size: NA; j_call: TRBJ1-4
cdr3_aa: CASSLGQGTVEQYF; v_call: TRBV6-1; clone_size: NA; j_call: TRBJ2-7
cdr3_aa: CSANAGTRLGEQYF; v_call: TRBV20-1; clone_size: NA; j_call: TRBJ2-7
cdr3_aa: CASSQEIGQGTVYGYTF; v_call: TRBV4-2; clone_size: many; j_call: TRBJ1-2
cdr3_aa: CASHPTGSSYNEQFF; v_call: TRBV12-3/TRBV12-4; clone_size: many; j_call: TRBJ2-1
cdr3_aa: CASSYLAGGRNEQFF; v_call: TRBV5-1; clone_size: few; j_call: TRBJ2-1
cdr3_aa: CASSQGKLAGGETQYF; v_call: TRBV3-1; clone_size: once; j_call: TRBJ2-5
cdr3_aa: CASSAHSGRTDTQYF; v_call: TRBV5-1; clone_size: many; j_call: TRBJ2-3
cdr3_aa: CSVRDRGLSGANVLTF; v_call: TRBV20-1; clone_size: many; j_call: TRBJ2-6
cdr3_aa: CSARVGTYEQYF; v_call: TRBV20-1; clone_size: many; j_call: TRBJ2-7
cdr3_aa: CAISEISYGYTF; v_call: TRBV10-3; clone_size: NA; j_call: TRBJ1-2
cdr3_aa: CASSFHRDRGQVTGELFF; v_call: TRBV28; clone_size: many; j_call: TRBJ2-2
cdr3_aa: CASSLTKGGNEQFF; v_call: TRBV7-2; clone_size: many; j_call: TRBJ2-1
cdr3_aa: CASSPLTGTDTQYF; v_call: TRBV27; clone_size: NA; j_call: TRBJ2-3
cdr3_aa: CASSDMLGEKLFF; v_call: TRBV6-4; clone_size: many; j_call: TRBJ1-4
cdr3_aa: CASSSGFKLDTEAFF; v_call: TRBV5-1; clone_size: NA; j_call: TRBJ1-1
cdr3_aa: CASSSISSGWRNTGELFF; v_call: TRBV7-9; clone_size: many; j_call: TRBJ2-2
cdr3_aa: CASSLTGEDSPLHF; v_call: TRBV7-9; clone_size: NA; j_call: TRBJ1-6
cdr3_aa: CASSLLGQGGRSDTQYF; v_call: TRBV5-1; clone_size: many; j_call: TRBJ2-3
cdr3_aa: CASSLRNGQETQYF; v_call: TRBV5-6; clone_size: many; j_call: TRBJ2-5
cdr3_aa: CALRLPSPYEQYF; v_call: TRBV12-3/TRBV12-4; clone_size: many; j_call: TRBJ2-7
cdr3_aa: CASSNTPGSHEQYF; v_call: TRBV6-6; clone_size: many; j_call: TRBJ2-7
cdr3_aa: CASSGGRAYEQYF; v_call: TRBV7-9; clone_size: once; j_call: TRBJ2-7
cdr3_aa: CSARTAVSYEQYF; v_call: TRBV20-1; clone_size: NA; j_call: TRBJ2-7
cdr3_aa: CASSFPGGRYGYTF; v_call: TRBV7-9; clone_size: NA; j_call: TRBJ1-2
cdr3_aa: CSVEEARTDILPSETQYF; v_call: TRBV29-1; clone_size: many; j_call: TRBJ2-5
cdr3_aa: CSAIPQSDSNQPQHF; v_call: TRBV20-1; clone_size: many; j_call: TRBJ1-5
cdr3_aa: CASSEAPNANYGYTF; v_call: TRBV6-1; clone_size: many; j_call: TRBJ1-2
cdr3_aa: CASSLDLWGKAFTYEQYF; v_call: TRBV11-2; clone_size: many; j_call: TRBJ2-7
cdr3_aa: CASSLEASGLLDTQYF; v_call: TRBV7-9; clone_size: many; j_call: TRBJ2-3
cdr3_aa: CSASSQAGGTRTQYF; v_call: TRBV20-1; clone_size: many; j_call: TRBJ2-3
cdr3_aa: CASSLLFETGYTF; v_call: TRBV12-3/TRBV12-4; clone_size: many; j_call: TRBJ1-2
cdr3_aa: CASSQEQEYYEQYF; v_call: TRBV3-1; clone_size: NA; j_call: TRBJ2-7
cdr3_aa: CSAPPPGFYAEAFF; v_call: TRBV20-1; clone_size: many; j_call: TRBJ1-1
cdr3_aa: CATGQSGVTGELFF; v_call: TRBV28; clone_size: few; j_call: TRBJ2-2
cdr3_aa: CAISESIAPSGNTIYF; v_call: TRBV10-3; clone_size: NA; j_call: TRBJ1-3